This passage covers 20 T cell receptor beta chains from one sample sequenced in a study of metastatic and nonmetastatic thyroid tumors. Each patient went into thyroid surgery without having received any treatment. TCRdb ran MiXCR on the PCR reads. Of thousands of clones in the sample, 25% to 30% were seen once. Sequencing was done on a sample of tumor tissue. These receptors came from a male donor with papillary thyroid cancer or a benign thyroid nodule (not recorded which). Some clones in this sample may be carry-over from other donors' samples.

This clone showed up just a few times. This chain links TRBV27 with TRBJ2-7; D ambiguous. V was shortened by 3 bases and J by 4 bases, with 13 bases between the two germline ends. The germline CDR1 and CDR2 sequences are MNHEY and SMNVEV (reference sequence). This CDR3 has 14 residues. The CDR3 coding sequence is TGTGCCAGCAGTTTTTCCCAAGACTTGTACGAGCAGTACTTC. This translates into CASSFSQDLYEQYF.

This clone was seen a handful of times. The genes are TRBV28 and TRBJ2-2, with D tentatively TRBD1 (5 bases). Germline CDR1 MDHEN, CDR2 SYDVKM. Trimming shortened V by 5 bases and J by 6 bases, and 13 bases separated the two germline ends. The CDR3 spans 14 residues. CDR3 region: CASSAVQVAGELFF. CDR3 nucleotide sequence: TGTGCCAGCAGTGCCGTACAGGTCGCCGGGGAGCTGTTTTTT.

Many counts were recorded for this clone. The same CDR3 arises from other DNA sequences in this sample as well. The rearrangement links TRBV20-1 to TRBJ2-5, with 16 bases aligning to TRBD2. V was pared by 5 bases and J by 4 bases, with 10 bases of the junction left unmatched. In germline, CDR1 is DFQATT, CDR2 SNEGSKA (reference sequence). The CDR3 runs to 17 residues. CDR3 region: CSAQPGLAGGPRETQYF. The CDR3 DNA is TGCAGTGCTCAACCGGGACTAGCGGGGGGGCCACGAGAGACCCAGTACTTC.

The rearrangement joins TRBV30 to TRBJ1-1; possible D gene TRBD1, 6 bases. Germline V CDR1 and CDR2: GTSNPN, SVGIG (reference sequence). The V gene lost 5 bases and the J gene lost 1 base, with 17 bases spanning the gap. The CDR3 is 15 amino acids. CDR3 DNA: TGTGCCTGGGAGGCAGGGGTCGGCAGGAACACTGAAGCTTTCTTT. This gives the protein CAWEAGVGRNTEAFF.

A few counts support this clone. The rearrangement uses TRBV6-1 and TRBJ1-6; 9 bases line up with TRBD1. Germline CDR1 and CDR2: MNHNS and SASEGT. With 2 bases clipped from V and 8 bases from J, the junction kept 13 bases outside the gene matches. The CDR3 totals 18 residues. The CDR3 DNA sequence: TGTGCCAGCAGTGAACGAGGACAGGGGATCGTTAAGGATTCACCCCTCCACTTT. Translating it yields CASSERGQGIVKDSPLHF.

This rearrangement joins TRBV7-3 to TRBJ2-3, with 7 positions matching TRBD1. The germline V gene encodes CDR1 SGHTA and CDR2 FQGTGA. CDR3 length: 17 amino acids. V lost 5 bases, J lost 0 bases, and 11 bases stayed unmatched. In DNA, the CDR3 is TGTGCCAGCAGCACAAAACGGACAGGAGGTAGCACAGATACGCAGTATTTT. The encoded protein is CASSTKRTGGSTDTQYF. Filled out from reference TRBV7-3 and TRBJ2-3, the complete variable domain reads GAGVSQTPSNKVTEKGKYVELRCDPISGHTALYWYRQSLGQGPEFLIYFQGTGAADDSGLPNDRFFAVRPEGSVSTLKIQRTERGDSAVYLCASSTKRTGGSTDTQYFGPGTRLTVL.

This clone was counted between two and nine times. The rearrangement uses TRBV6-2 or TRBV6-3 and TRBJ2-7; 11 bases map to TRBD2. Germline V lookup: CDR1 MNHEY, CDR2 SVGEGT. The CDR3 totals 16 residues. The ends lost 0 bases at V and 5 bases at J; junction bases unmatched: 6. The CDR3 here is CASSYSPTSGSNEQYF. The CDR3 DNA reads TGTGCCAGCAGTTACTCTCCTACTAGCGGGAGCAACGAGCAGTACTTC.

The DNA of the CDR3 is TGTGCCAGTAGGTTAATAGCGGGTGCGAGCTCCTACAATGAGCAGTTCTTC. Translation gives CASRLIAGASSYNEQFF. The rearrangement joins TRBV19 to TRBJ2-1; TRBD2 aligns across 7 bases. The CDR3 runs 17 residues. Germline V gene sequence: CDR1 LNHDA, CDR2 SQIVND (reference sequence). V trimming: 6 bases; J trimming: 0 bases; junction bases outside the gene matches: 11.

This clone showed up just a few times. This chain joins TRBV19 and TRBJ1-2; perhaps TRBD1 as D (6 bases). The length of the CDR3 is 14 residues. The V end was cut by 3 bases, the J end by 0 bases, with 8 bases between. CDR1 LNHDA and CDR2 SQIVND come from the germline V gene (reference sequence). CDR3 residues: CASSIGGPNYGYTF. For the CDR3, the DNA is TGTGCCAGTAGTATTGGGGGGCCTAACTATGGCTACACCTTC.

This clone showed up just a few times. The V and J genes are TRBV6-2 or TRBV6-3 and TRBJ1-5; D not resolved. The germline V and J ends were trimmed by 6 bases and 4 bases, with 13 bases remaining between them. The germline V gene has CDR1 MNHEY and CDR2 SVGEGT. The length of the CDR3 is 14 residues. CDR3 bases: TGTGCCAGCAGGGGTTGGACGGGGAATCAGCCCCAGCATTTT. Its translation: CASRGWTGNQPQHF.

This chain uses TRBV11-2 with TRBJ2-7; 7 bases agree with TRBD1. Looked up from germline, CDR1 is SGHAT and CDR2 is FQNNGV. Unmatched junction bases numbered 6, after V lost 0 bases and J lost 4 bases. The CDR3 is 15 amino acids. The CDR3 DNA is TGTGCCAGCAGCTTAGAACAGGGGTTGGGTTACGAGCAGTACTTC. It specifies CASSLEQGLGYEQYF.

Ten or more counts support this clone. The chain uses TRBV25-1 and TRBJ2-2; 10 bases fit TRBD1. Per the germline V gene, CDR1 is MGHDK and CDR2 is SYGVNS. The ends lost 2 bases at V and 7 bases at J; junction bases unmatched: 4. The CDR3 sequence is 15 residues long. CDR3 DNA: TGTGCCAGCAGTGAACGACAGGGGGCGGGCGGGGAGCTGTTTTTT. Protein: CASSERQGAGGELFF.

This clone has ten or more counts. The chain is built from TRBV5-1 and TRBJ2-1; maybe TRBD2 (5 bases). The CDR3 has 15 residues. V lost 0 bases, J lost 6 bases, and 13 bases lay in between. Germline loops: CDR1 SGHRS, CDR2 YFSETQ. This CDR3 is CASSLAEVATNEQFF. DNA of the CDR3: TGCGCCAGCAGCTTGGCCGAAGTAGCGACCAATGAGCAGTTCTTC.

This clone was seen only a few times. The V gene is TRBV2, the J gene TRBJ2-1; tentative D call: TRBD1 (6 bases). The CDR3 consists of 15 residues. Trimming took 7 bases from V and 3 from J, leaving 16 bases between them. CDR1 and CDR2 (germline): SNHLY, FYNNEI. Here the CDR3 DNA reads TGTGCCAGCAAAATCACAGGGTACCTCTACAATGAGCAGTTCTTC. It is translated as CASKITGYLYNEQFF. Full variable domain (outside the CDR3, taken from reference TRBV2 and TRBJ2-1): EPEVTQTPSHQVTQMGQEVILRCVPISNHLYFYWYRQILGQKVEFLVSFYNNEISEKSEIFDDQFSVERPDGSNFTLKIRSTKLEDSAMYFCASKITGYLYNEQFFGPGTRLTVL.

This clone showed up just a few times. The chain uses TRBV27 and TRBJ1-2; a possible D gene is TRBD1 (5 bases). Trimming stripped 5 bases from V and 8 bases from J, with 18 bases between. This CDR3 is built from 14 residues. The V gene's germline CDR1 is MNHEY and CDR2 SMNVEV (reference sequence). The chain's CDR3 is CASSHTGTWQGYTF. CDR3 in DNA: TGTGCCAGCAGTCACACCGGGACTTGGCAAGGCTACACCTTC.

This chain uses TRBV20-1 with TRBJ2-1, with a tentative D call TRBD1 (7 bases). This CDR3 comprises 16 residues. The germline CDR1 and CDR2 sequences are DFQATT and SNEGSKA (reference sequence). V lost 0 bases, J lost 6 bases, and 18 bases lay in between. The CDR3 DNA is TGCAGTGCTAGAGATCCTAGGCAGGGGGGTTTCAATGAGCAGTTCTTC. Translated: CSARDPRQGGFNEQFF.

V and J are TRBV4-1 and TRBJ1-2, with 11 bases aligning to TRBD1. The V gene's germline CDR1 is MGHRA and CDR2 YSYEKL. V dropped 1 base and J dropped 5; count of bases not matched to a gene: 6. This CDR3 region has 16 residues. The CDR3 coding sequence is TGCGCCAGCAGCCAAGGGACAGGGGGCCGGAAGTATGGCTACACCTTC. Protein: CASSQGTGGRKYGYTF.

This clone has ten or more counts. V gene TRBV28 combines with J gene TRBJ2-7; 7 bases agree with TRBD1. This CDR3 has 14 amino acids. The V gene's germline CDR1 is MDHEN and CDR2 SYDVKM. The V gene end was trimmed by 6 bases and the J gene end by 1 base; junction bases not matched to a gene: 6. This chain's CDR3 is CASSYRTGSYEQYF. For the CDR3, the DNA is TGTGCCAGCAGCTACAGGACAGGTTCCTACGAGCAGTACTTC.

The chain employs TRBV10-1 and TRBJ1-2; D might be TRBD1 (5 bases). CDR3 length: 14 residues. Trimming stripped 8 bases from V and 7 bases from J, with 20 bases between. The germline V gene has CDR1 WNHNN and CDR2 SYGVQD (reference sequence). The CDR3 sequence: CASRLQGSVLGYTF. Written as DNA, the CDR3 is TGCGCCAGCCGGCTCCAGGGTTCGGTACTTGGCTACACCTTC.

The chain employs TRBV19 and TRBJ2-3; TRBD2 matches at 7 bases. J was trimmed by 6 bases and V by 3 bases; bases with no gene match: 3. Looked up from germline, CDR1 is LNHDA and CDR2 is SQIVND (reference sequence). The CDR3 loop spans 13 amino acids. The CDR3 loop is CASSIGGRDTQYF. In DNA, the CDR3 is TGTGCCAGTAGTATCGGGGGGAGGGATACGCAGTATTTT.